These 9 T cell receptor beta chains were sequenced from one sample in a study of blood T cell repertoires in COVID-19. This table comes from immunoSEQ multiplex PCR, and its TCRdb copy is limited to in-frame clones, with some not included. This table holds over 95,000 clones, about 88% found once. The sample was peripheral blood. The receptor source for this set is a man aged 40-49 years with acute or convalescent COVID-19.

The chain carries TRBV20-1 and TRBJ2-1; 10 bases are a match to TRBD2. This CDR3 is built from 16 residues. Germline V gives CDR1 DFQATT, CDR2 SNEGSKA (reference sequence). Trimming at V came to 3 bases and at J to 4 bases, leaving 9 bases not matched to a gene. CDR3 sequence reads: CSASAGGTSDYNEQFF. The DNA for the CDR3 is TGCAGTGCTAGTGCAGGAGGGACTAGCGATTACAATGAGCAGTTCTTC.

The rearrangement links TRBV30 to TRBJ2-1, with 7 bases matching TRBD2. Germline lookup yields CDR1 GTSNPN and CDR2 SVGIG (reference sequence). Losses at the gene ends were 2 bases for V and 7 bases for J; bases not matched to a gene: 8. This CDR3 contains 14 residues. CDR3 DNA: TGTGCCTGGAGTCGTATAGCGGGTATAAATGAGCAGTTCTTC. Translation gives CAWSRIAGINEQFF.

The chain's CDR3 is CASSEKAGLVAFF. The CDR3 coding sequence is TGTGCCAGCAGTGAAAAAGCGGGTTTGGTGGCTTTCTTT. This chain uses TRBV2 with TRBJ1-1; the D is unclear. Germline assignment: CDR1 SNHLY and CDR2 FYNNEI. The CDR3 consists of 13 residues. Trimming removed 2 bases at V and 11 bases at J, with 15 bases between. The variable domain in full, completed from reference TRBV2 and TRBJ1-1, reads EPEVTQTPSHQVTQMGQEVILRCVPISNHLYFYWYRQILGQKVEFLVSFYNNEISEKSEIFDDQFSVERPDGSNFTLKIRSTKLEDSAMYFCASSEKAGLVAFFGQGTRLTVV.

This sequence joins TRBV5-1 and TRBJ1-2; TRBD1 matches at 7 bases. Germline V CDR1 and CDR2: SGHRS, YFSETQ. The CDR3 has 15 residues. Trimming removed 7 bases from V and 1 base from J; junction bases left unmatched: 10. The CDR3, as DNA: TGCGCCAGCGGCACGAGGACAGGCATTAACTATGGCTACACCTTC. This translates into CASGTRTGINYGYTF. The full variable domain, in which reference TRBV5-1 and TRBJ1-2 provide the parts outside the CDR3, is KAGVTQTPRYLIKTRGQQVTLSCSPISGHRSVSWYQQTPGQGLQFLFEYFSETQRNKGNFPGRFSGRQFSNSRSEMNVSTLELGDSALYLCASGTRTGINYGYTFGSGTRLTVV.

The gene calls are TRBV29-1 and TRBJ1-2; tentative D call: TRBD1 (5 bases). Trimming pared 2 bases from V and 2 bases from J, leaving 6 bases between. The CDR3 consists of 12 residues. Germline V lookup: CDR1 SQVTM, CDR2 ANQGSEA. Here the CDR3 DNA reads TGCAGCGTTGAACGGGGGAACTATGGCTACACCTTC. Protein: CSVERGNYGYTF. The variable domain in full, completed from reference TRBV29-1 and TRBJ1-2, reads SAVISQKPSRDICQRGTSLTIQCQVDSQVTMMFWYRQQPGQSLTLIATANQGSEATYESGFVIDKFPISRPNLTFSTLTVSNMSPEDSSIYLCSVERGNYGYTFGSGTRLTVV.

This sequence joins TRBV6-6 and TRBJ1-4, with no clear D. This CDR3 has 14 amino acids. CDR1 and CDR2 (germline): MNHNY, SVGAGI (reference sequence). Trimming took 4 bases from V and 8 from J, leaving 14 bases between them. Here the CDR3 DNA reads TGTGCCAGCAGTTTGCCCACAACGGGGGAAAAACTGTTTTTT. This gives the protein CASSLPTTGEKLFF.

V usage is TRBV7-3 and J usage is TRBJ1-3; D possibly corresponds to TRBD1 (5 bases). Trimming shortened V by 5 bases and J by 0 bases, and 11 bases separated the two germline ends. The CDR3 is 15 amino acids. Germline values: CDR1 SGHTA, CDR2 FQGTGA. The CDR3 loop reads CASSRMGGSGNTIYF. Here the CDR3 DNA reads TGTGCCAGCAGCCGGATGGGGGGCTCTGGAAACACCATATATTTT.

CDR3 loop: CASTLDRVNTEAFF. DNA for the CDR3: TGTGCCAGCACCCTGGACAGAGTGAACACTGAAGCTTTCTTT. The rearrangement joins TRBV7-9 to TRBJ1-1, with TRBD1 as a possible D gene (6 bases). This CDR3 has 14 residues. Germline values: CDR1 SEHNR, CDR2 FQNEAQ (reference sequence). V dropped 7 bases and J dropped 0 bases, with 12 bases sitting between them.

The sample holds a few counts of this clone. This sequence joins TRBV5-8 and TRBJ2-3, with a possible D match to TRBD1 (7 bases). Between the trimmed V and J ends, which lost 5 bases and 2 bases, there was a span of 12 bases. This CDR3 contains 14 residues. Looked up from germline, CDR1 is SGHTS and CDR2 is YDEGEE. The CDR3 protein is CASRTGRFTDTQYF. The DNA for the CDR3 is TGTGCCAGCAGGACAGGGAGGTTCACAGATACGCAGTATTTT.